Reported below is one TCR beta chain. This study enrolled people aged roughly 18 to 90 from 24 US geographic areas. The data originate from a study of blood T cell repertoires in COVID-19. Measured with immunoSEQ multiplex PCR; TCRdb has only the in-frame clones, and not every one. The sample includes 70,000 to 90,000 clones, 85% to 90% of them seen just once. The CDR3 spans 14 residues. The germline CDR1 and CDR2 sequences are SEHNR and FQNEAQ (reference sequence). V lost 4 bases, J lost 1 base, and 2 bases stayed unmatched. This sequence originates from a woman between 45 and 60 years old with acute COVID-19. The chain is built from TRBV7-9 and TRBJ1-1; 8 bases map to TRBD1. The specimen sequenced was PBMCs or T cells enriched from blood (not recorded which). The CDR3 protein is CASSSGQGNTEAFF. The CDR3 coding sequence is TGTGCCAGCAGCTCAGGACAGGGGAACACTGAAGCTTTCTTT.